The 10 T cell receptor beta chains reported below all come from one sample, sequenced in a study of blood T cell repertoires in COVID-19 (dated by TCRdb to the early 2020s). Library preparation was by the immunoSEQ multiplex PCR assay. The clones in this table, taken by TCRdb from immuneACCESS, are in-frame only. Not every clone is retained; where verified, under half of the shortfall comes from an unresolved V gene, and the cause of the rest is unknown. The sample data list a few hundred thousand clones, and around 86% of these were observed just once. The ten largest clonotypes hold around an eighth of the sample. Sequenced sample: peripheral blood. The receptors come from a man aged 80 or over with acute or convalescent COVID-19.

The chain combines TRBV23-1 with TRBJ2-7, with D possibly being TRBD1 (6 bases). TRBV23-1 has ORF status, its function being uncertain. Trimming pared 2 bases from V and 6 bases from J, leaving 17 bases between. The CDR3 spans 15 residues. The CDR3 loop is CASSQITGKAGEQYF. The CDR3 region has the DNA TGCGCCAGCAGTCAAATAACAGGGAAGGCTGGCGAGCAGTACTTC.

The chain recombines TRBV10-3 with TRBJ1-1, with a weak D call TRBD1 (5 bases). This CDR3 has 13 residues. Looked up from germline, CDR1 is ENHRY and CDR2 is SYGVKD. V lost 6 bases and J lost 1, with 9 bases in between. The CDR3 sequence is CAIRGQGNTEAFF. The CDR3 coding sequence is TGTGCCATCAGGGGTCAGGGGAACACTGAAGCTTTCTTT.

V is TRBV28 and J is TRBJ1-1; a possible D gene is TRBD1 (5 bases). V shed 1 base and J shed 1 base, with 10 bases lying between them. This CDR3 region has 15 residues. CDR1 and CDR2 from the germline V gene are MDHEN and SYDVKM. The CDR3 nucleotides read TGTGCCAGCAGTTTATTGGGGACTTCGAACACTGAAGCTTTCTTT. Residues: CASSLLGTSNTEAFF.

This clone was counted once. The V and J genes are TRBV29-1 and TRBJ1-1, with D maybe TRBD1 (5 bases). V was pared by 6 bases and J by 10 bases, with 15 bases between. This CDR3 contains 11 residues. Germline values: CDR1 SQVTM, CDR2 ANQGSEA. The CDR3 DNA is TGCAGCGTGGTCGGGGGGGAAGGAGCTTTCTTT. It specifies CSVVGGEGAFF.

The rearrangement uses TRBV11-2 and TRBJ1-1, with 7 nucleotides matching TRBD1. Germline V gives CDR1 SGHAT, CDR2 FQNNGV. The CDR3 contains 13 residues. V lost 5 bases and J lost 7; bases outside the gene matches: 7. The CDR3 DNA is TGTGCCAGCAGCAGGGGACAGTACCTTGAAGCTTTCTTT. This encodes CASSRGQYLEAFF.

The rearrangement links TRBV7-9 to TRBJ2-5; weak D call: TRBD2 (6 bases). The length of the CDR3 is 14 residues. Between the trimmed V and J ends, which lost 6 bases and 2 bases, there was a span of 13 bases. Per the germline V gene, CDR1 is SEHNR and CDR2 is FQNEAQ (reference sequence). CDR3 sequence: CASRAVGGQETQYF. The CDR3 DNA follows: TGTGCCAGCAGAGCTGTTGGGGGGCAAGAGACCCAGTACTTC.

This clone was detected only once. The chain joins TRBV7-3 to TRBJ1-1; 10 nucleotides line up with TRBD1. V dropped 6 bases and J dropped 3; count of bases not matched to a gene: 7. CDR3 size: 15 residues. Germline lookup yields CDR1 SGHTA and CDR2 FQGTGA. The CDR3 DNA is TGTGCCAGCAGGCCCCCCGGGACAGGGGACACTGAAGCTTTCTTT. Its translation: CASRPPGTGDTEAFF. The whole variable domain, filled in from reference TRBV7-3 and TRBJ1-1, reads GAGVSQTPSNKVTEKGKYVELRCDPISGHTALYWYRQSLGQGPEFLIYFQGTGAADDSGLPNDRFFAVRPEGSVSTLKIQRTERGDSAVYLCASRPPGTGDTEAFFGQGTRLTVV.

This rearrangement joins TRBV3-1 (or the pseudogene TRBV3-2) to TRBJ1-4; 9 bases are shared with TRBD1. V gave up 6 bases and J gave up 8 bases; unmatched junction bases: 7. Germline CDR1 and CDR2: LGHDT and YNNKEL (reference sequence). The CDR3 length is 14 residues. The CDR3 nucleotides read TGTGCCAGCAGTACCGGGACAGGGACCGAAAAACTGTTTTTT. It codes for CASSTGTGTEKLFF.

This clone was seen a few times. V is TRBV27 and J is TRBJ2-2; D ambiguous. The CDR3 contains 17 residues. CDR1 MNHEY and CDR2 SMNVEV come from the germline V gene (reference sequence). V lost 3 bases, J lost 4 bases, and 18 bases lay in between. The CDR3 DNA is TGTGCCAGCAGTTTGTACAGAAGGCCCGGAAGCACCGGGGAGCTGTTTTTT. It encodes CASSLYRRPGSTGELFF.

This rearrangement joins TRBV18 to TRBJ1-4; D is ambiguous. V shed 8 bases and J shed 7 bases, with 23 bases lying between them. This CDR3 spans 16 amino acids. Germline lookup yields CDR1 KGHSH and CDR2 LQKENI. CDR3 nucleotide sequence: TGTGCCAGCGCAAATCCGACGGGCTTGGGAGGTGAAAAACTGTTTTTT. Translating it yields CASANPTGLGGEKLFF.